This TCR beta chain was captured by sequencing in a study of T cell responses to AZD1222 COVID-19 vaccine. This table comes from immunoSEQ multiplex PCR, and its TCRdb copy is limited to in-frame clones, with some not included. The sample holds about 130,000 clones, about nine tenths seen once. Study-wide results and limits: Mostly white British, mostly female donors; authors suggested clonal diversity may be underestimated.

In regard to this clone: Its antigen remains unidentified.

The CDR3 has 18 residues. The V gene lost 2 bases and the J gene lost 1 base, with 18 bases spanning the gap. Germline values: CDR1 LGHDT, CDR2 YNNKEL (reference sequence). The clonotype originates from an adult in good health. V gene TRBV3-1 (or the pseudogene TRBV3-2) combines with J gene TRBJ1-5; perhaps TRBD1 as D (6 bases). This material consisted of peripheral blood, taken on day 0 of AZD1222 vaccination. CDR3 region: CASSQSETQGRSNQPQHF. The CDR3 coding sequence is TGTGCCAGCAGCCAATCGGAAACACAGGGCAGGAGCAATCAGCCCCAGCATTTT.